The rows below give T cell receptor beta chains drawn from one sample of a study of human T cells and chemical hapten exposure. Each CDR3 protein is one row after TCRdb ran MiXCR on the RACE reads. Of fewer than 50,000 distinct CDR3 sequences detected, about 3.7% appear once; the ten largest clones hold around 6%. The sample consisted of whole blood. Receptor source: a human donor in good health. Some clones in this sample may be carry-over from other donors' samples. The CDR3 runs from the conserved cysteine through the conserved F or W. The D gene is left open where the match is weak. Not all rows give a size; the values are once, few, many and, for expanded clones, a class.

TRBD1	TRBJ2-7	13	many	TRBV12-3/TRBV12-4	TGTGCCAGCAGCCAGGGACAGCCCTACGAGCAGTACTTC	CASSQGQPYEQYF
.	TRBJ1-2	14	many	TRBV5-1	TGCGCCAGCAGCTTCGGAAAACCCGGGGAGGGCTACACCTTC	CASSFGKPGEGYTF
.	TRBJ2-7	14	many	TRBV5-1	TGCGCCAGCAGCTCGAGACCCTCTTCCTACGAGCAGTACTTC	CASSSRPSSYEQYF
TRBD1	TRBJ1-5	16	many	TRBV3-1	TGTGCCAGCAGCCCGTCGACAGGGGTTAGCAATCAGCCCCAGCATTTT	CASSPSTGVSNQPQHF
.	TRBJ1-1	12	.	TRBV9	TGTGCCAGCAGCGTAGCGGGGGGGAAAACTTTCTTT	CASSVAGGKTFF
TRBD1	TRBJ2-7	17	many	TRBV18	TGTGCCAGCTCACCACCGAGGGGACAGGGGGGCGACTACGAGCAGTACTTC	CASSPPRGQGGDYEQYF
.	TRBJ2-5	13	few	TRBV2	TGTGCCAGCCCTCTGAGGCCCTTGGGGACCCAGTACTTC	CASPLRPLGTQYF
.	TRBJ2-6	14	many	TRBV5-1	TGCGCCAGCAGCTTGGAAGGGTCGGCCAACGTCCTGACTTTC	CASSLEGSANVLTF
.	TRBJ1-2	16	.	TRBV6-6	TGTGCCAGCACCAGTTCTCTGGGGGGAACTAACTATGGCTACACCTTC	CASTSSLGGTNYGYTF
TRBD2	TRBJ2-3	14	.	TRBV12-3/TRBV12-4	TGTGCCAGCAGTCCTCGGGAGGGCCCAGATACGCAGTATTTT	CASSPREGPDTQYF
TRBD2	TRBJ2-7	15	many	TRBV7-2	TGTGCCAGCAGCTCGAGACTAGCGCCTTCCTACGAGCAGTACTTC	CASSSRLAPSYEQYF
.	TRBJ2-2	18	many	TRBV5-1	TGCGCCAGCAGCTCTGACTACTCTGACATCACGAACACCGGGGAGCTGTTTTTT	CASSSDYSDITNTGELFF
TRBD1	TRBJ2-7	13	many	TRBV27	TGTGCCAGCACTCCCAGGACAGGGACCGAGCAGTACTTC	CASTPRTGTEQYF
.	TRBJ1-3	13	few	TRBV6-6	TGTGCCAGCAGTTCCTACCCTGGAAACACCATATATTTT	CASSSYPGNTIYF
TRBD2	TRBJ2-1	15	many	TRBV20-1	TGCAGTGGCCTGCTGGGGACTAGCGGAGACAATGAGCAGTTCTTC	CSGLLGTSGDNEQFF
.	TRBJ1-3	14	.	TRBV6-5	TGTGCCAGCAGTCAGGGGTACTCTGGAAACACCATATATTTT	CASSQGYSGNTIYF
TRBD2	TRBJ2-1	14	many	TRBV29-1	TGCAGCGTTGGGACTAGCGGGACGAGAAATGAGCAGTTCTTC	CSVGTSGTRNEQFF